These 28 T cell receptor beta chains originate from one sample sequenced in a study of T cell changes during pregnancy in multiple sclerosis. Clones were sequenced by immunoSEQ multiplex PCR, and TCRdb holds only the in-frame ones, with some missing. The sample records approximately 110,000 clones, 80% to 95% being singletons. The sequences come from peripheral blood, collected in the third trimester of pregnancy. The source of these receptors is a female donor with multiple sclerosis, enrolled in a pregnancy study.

Here the CDR3 DNA reads TGTGCCAGCGGAATACTAGTGAACACCGGGGAGCTGTTTTTT. Translating gives CASGILVNTGELFF. This chain joins TRBV28 and TRBJ2-2; D possibly corresponds to TRBD2 (5 bases). Per germline, CDR1 MDHEN and CDR2 SYDVKM. The ends were cut back, 8 bases at V and 1 base at J, with 11 bases in the middle. CDR3 length: 14 residues.

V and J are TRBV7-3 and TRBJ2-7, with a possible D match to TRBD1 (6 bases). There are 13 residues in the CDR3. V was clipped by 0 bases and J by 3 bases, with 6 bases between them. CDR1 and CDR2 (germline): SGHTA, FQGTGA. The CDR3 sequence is CASSLTQGYEQYF. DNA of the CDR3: TGTGCCAGCAGCTTAACACAGGGCTACGAGCAGTACTTC. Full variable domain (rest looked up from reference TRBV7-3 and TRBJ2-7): GAGVSQTPSNKVTEKGKYVELRCDPISGHTALYWYRQSLGQGPEFLIYFQGTGAADDSGLPNDRFFAVRPEGSVSTLKIQRTERGDSAVYLCASSLTQGYEQYFGPGTRLTVT.

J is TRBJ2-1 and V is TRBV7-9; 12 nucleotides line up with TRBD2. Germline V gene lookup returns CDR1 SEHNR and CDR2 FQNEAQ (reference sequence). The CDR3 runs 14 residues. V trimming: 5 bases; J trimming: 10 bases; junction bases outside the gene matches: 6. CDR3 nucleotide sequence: TGTGCCAGCAGCCCCGGACTAGCGGGGAGCGAGCAGTTCTTC. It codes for CASSPGLAGSEQFF.

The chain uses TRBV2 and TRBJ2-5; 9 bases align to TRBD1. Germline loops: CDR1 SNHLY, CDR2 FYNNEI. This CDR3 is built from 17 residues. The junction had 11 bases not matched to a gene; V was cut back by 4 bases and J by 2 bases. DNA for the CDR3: TGTGCCAGCAGTGTGTCGGGACAGGGAGGGGATCAAGAGACCCAGTACTTC. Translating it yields CASSVSGQGGDQETQYF.

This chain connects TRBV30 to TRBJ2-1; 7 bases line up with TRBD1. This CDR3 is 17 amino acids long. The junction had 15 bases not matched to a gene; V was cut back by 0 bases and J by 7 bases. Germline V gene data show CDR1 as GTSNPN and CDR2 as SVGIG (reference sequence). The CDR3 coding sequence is TGTGCCTGGAGTGTAAAAGGGGGCAGGGGATCCCAAAATGAGCAGTTCTTC. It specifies CAWSVKGGRGSQNEQFF.

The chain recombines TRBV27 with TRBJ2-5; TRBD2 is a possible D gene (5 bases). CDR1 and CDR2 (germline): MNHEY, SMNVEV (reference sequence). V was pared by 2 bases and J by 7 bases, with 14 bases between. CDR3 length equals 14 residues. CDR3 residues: CASSLELATGTQYF. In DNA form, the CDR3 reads TGTGCCAGCAGTTTAGAATTAGCGACGGGGACCCAGTACTTC.

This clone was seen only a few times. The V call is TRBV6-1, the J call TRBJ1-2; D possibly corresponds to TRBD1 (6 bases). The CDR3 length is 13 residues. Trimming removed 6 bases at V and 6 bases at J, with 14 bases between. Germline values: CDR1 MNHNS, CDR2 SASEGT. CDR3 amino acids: CASRGTGFDGYTF. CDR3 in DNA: TGTGCCAGCAGGGGAACAGGGTTTGATGGCTACACCTTC.

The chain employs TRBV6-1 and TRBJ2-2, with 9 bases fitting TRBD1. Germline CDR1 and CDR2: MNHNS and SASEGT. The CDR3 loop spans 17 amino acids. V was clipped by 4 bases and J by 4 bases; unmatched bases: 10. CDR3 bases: TGTGCCAGCAGTGTACGGGACAGGGTAGGTCCCACCGGGGAGCTGTTTTTT. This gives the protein CASSVRDRVGPTGELFF.

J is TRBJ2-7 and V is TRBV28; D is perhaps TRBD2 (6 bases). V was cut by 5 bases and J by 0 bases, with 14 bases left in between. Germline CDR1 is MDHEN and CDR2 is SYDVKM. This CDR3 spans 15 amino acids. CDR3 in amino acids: CASSPRLGSSYEQYF. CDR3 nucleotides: TGTGCCAGCAGTCCCCGACTAGGTAGCTCCTACGAGCAGTACTTC.

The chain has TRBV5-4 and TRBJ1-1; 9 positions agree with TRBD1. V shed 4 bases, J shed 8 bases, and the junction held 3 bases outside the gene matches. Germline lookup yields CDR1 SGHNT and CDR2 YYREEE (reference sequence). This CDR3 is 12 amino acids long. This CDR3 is CASSGDRAEAFF. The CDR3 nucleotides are TGTGCCAGCAGCGGGGACAGGGCAGAAGCTTTCTTT.

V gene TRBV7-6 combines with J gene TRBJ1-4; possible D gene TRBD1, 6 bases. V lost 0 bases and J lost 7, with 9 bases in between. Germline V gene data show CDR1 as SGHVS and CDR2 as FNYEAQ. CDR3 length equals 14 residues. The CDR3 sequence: CASSLAPGVEKLFF. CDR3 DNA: TGTGCCAGCAGCTTAGCGCCAGGGGTTGAAAAACTGTTTTTT.

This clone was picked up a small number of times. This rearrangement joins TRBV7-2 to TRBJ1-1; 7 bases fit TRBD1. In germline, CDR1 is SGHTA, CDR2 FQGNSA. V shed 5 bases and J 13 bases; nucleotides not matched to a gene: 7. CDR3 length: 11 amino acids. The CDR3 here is CASSQGTVRFF. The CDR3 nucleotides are TGTGCCAGCAGCCAGGGGACAGTCCGTTTCTTT.

The CDR3 DNA follows: TGTGCCAGCAGCACTTCGCATGAGCAGTTCTTC. It yields the protein CASSTSHEQFF. V and J are TRBV28 and TRBJ2-1, with D uncertain. The V and J ends lost 6 bases and 8 bases respectively, with 8 bases between them. CDR1 MDHEN and CDR2 SYDVKM come from the germline V gene. There are 11 residues in the CDR3.

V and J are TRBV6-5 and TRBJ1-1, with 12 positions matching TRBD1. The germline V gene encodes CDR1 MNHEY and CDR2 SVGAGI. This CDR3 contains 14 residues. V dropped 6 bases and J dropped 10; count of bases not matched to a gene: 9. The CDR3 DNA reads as TGTGCCAGCAGGTCCCCGGGACAGGGGGCAAGAGCTTTCTTT. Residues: CASRSPGQGARAFF.

DNA for the CDR3: TGTGCCAGCAGGCGGGGGTATGGAGCTGAAGCTTTCTTT. Translation gives CASRRGYGAEAFF. The chain has TRBV2 and TRBJ1-1, with TRBD1 as a possible D gene (5 bases). CDR1 SNHLY and CDR2 FYNNEI come from the germline V gene. V lost 6 bases, J lost 6 bases, and 14 bases lay in between. The CDR3 contains 13 residues.

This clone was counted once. The CDR3 reads CASSLSRVNYGYTF. The CDR3, as DNA: TGTGCCAGCAGTTTGTCCAGGGTGAACTATGGCTACACCTTC. The rearrangement joins TRBV28 to TRBJ1-2; TRBD1 might be the D (5 bases). The germline CDR1 and CDR2 sequences are MDHEN and SYDVKM. CDR3 length: 14 amino acids. V lost 3 bases, J lost 2 bases, and 10 bases lay in between.

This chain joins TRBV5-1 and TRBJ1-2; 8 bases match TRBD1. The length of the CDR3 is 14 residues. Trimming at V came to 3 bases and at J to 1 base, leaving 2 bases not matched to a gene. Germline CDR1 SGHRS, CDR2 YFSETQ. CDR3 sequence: CASSSTGVNYGYTF. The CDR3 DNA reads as TGCGCCAGCAGCTCGACAGGGGTTAACTATGGCTACACCTTC.

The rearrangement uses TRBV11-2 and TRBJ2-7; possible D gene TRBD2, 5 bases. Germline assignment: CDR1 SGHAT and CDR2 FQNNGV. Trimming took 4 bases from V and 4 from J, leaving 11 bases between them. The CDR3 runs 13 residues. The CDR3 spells CASSSGLPYEQYF. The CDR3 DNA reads TGTGCCAGCAGCTCCGGACTTCCGTACGAGCAGTACTTC.

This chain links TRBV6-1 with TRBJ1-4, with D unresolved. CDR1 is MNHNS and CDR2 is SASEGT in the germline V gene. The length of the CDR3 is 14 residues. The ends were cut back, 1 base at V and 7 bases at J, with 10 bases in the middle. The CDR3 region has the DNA TGTGCCAGCAGTGAAGTACAACATGTTGAAAAACTGTTTTTT. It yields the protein CASSEVQHVEKLFF.

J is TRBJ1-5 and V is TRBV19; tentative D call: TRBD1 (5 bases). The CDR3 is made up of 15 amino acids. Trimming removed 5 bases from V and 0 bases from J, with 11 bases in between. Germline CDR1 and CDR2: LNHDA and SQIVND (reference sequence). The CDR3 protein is CASSGNGGSNQPQHF. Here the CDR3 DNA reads TGTGCCAGTAGTGGAAACGGGGGTAGCAATCAGCCCCAGCATTTT.

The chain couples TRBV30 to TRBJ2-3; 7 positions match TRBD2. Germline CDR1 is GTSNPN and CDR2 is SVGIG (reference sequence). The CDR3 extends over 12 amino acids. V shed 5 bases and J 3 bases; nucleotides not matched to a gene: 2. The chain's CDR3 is CAWGLETDTQYF. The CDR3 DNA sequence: TGTGCCTGGGGACTAGAAACAGATACGCAGTATTTT.

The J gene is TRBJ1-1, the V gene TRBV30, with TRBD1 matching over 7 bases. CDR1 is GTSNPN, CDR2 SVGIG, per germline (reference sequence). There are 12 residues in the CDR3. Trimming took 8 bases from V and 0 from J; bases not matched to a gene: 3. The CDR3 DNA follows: TGTGCCGGGGGACAGCTGAACACTGAAGCTTTCTTT. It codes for CAGGQLNTEAFF.

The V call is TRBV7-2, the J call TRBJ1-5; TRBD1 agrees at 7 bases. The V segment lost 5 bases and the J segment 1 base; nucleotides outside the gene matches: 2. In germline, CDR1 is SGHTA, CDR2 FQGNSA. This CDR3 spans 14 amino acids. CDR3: CASSLGQSNQPQHF. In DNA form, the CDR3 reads TGTGCCAGCAGCCTGGGACAGAGCAATCAGCCCCAGCATTTT.

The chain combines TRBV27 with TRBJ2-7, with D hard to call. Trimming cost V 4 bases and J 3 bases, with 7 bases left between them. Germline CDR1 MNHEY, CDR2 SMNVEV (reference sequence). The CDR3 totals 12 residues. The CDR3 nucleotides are TGTGCCAGCAGTTCCGGCGGCTACGAGCAGTACTTC. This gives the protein CASSSGGYEQYF.

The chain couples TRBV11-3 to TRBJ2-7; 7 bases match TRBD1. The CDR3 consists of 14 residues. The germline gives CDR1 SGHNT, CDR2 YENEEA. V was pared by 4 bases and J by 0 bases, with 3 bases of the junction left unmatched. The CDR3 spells CASSSQGVSYEQYF. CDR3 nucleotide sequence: TGTGCCAGCAGCTCCCAGGGGGTCTCCTACGAGCAGTACTTC.

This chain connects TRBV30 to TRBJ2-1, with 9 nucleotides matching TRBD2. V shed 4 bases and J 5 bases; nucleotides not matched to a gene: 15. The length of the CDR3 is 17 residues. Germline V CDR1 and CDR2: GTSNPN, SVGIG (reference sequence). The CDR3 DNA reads TGTGCCTGGACCCTACCCCTGCGGGAGGGCGTGCACAATGAGCAGTTCTTC. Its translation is CAWTLPLREGVHNEQFF.

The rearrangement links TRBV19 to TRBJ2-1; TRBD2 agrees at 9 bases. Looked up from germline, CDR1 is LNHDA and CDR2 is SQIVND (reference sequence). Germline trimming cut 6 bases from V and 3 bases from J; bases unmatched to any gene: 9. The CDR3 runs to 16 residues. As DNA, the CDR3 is TGTGCCAGTAGCATTAGGAGGACTAGCGTCTACAATGAGCAGTTCTTC. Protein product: CASSIRRTSVYNEQFF.

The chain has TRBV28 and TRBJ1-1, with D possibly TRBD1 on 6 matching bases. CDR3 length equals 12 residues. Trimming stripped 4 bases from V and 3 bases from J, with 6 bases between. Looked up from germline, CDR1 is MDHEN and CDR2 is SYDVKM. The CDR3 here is CASSSGDTEAFF. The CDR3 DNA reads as TGTGCCAGCAGTTCAGGGGACACTGAAGCTTTCTTT.